This T cell receptor (beta chain) was captured by sequencing in a study of CD8 T cells in Susac syndrome. This clonotype was seen a few times. Negative magnetic isolation gave CD8+ and CD4+ cells; FACS enriched CD8+ TEMRA. A quantity of about 0.45 to 1 ug RNA underwent reverse transcription using random hexamers. Using its own MiXCR run on the immunoSEQ multiplex PCR reads, TCRdb lists one record per CDR3 protein. The table records 200,000 or so distinct CDR3 sequences, nearly 95% of them present only once. V gave up 8 bases and J gave up 3 bases; unmatched junction bases: 6. This CDR3 spans 13 amino acids. The germline CDR1 and CDR2 sequences are MNHEY and SMNVEV (reference sequence).

The source of this sequence is a human donor with multiple sclerosis. The J gene is TRBJ2-7, the V gene TRBV27, with 8 bases that match TRBD1. The sample was CD4+ T cells from PBMCs. CDR3 region: CASSGTGRYEQYF. For the CDR3, the DNA is TGTGCCAGCTCAGGGACAGGTCGCTACGAGCAGTACTTC.